This T cell receptor (beta chain) was found in a study of blood T cell repertoires in COVID-19. Some clones are missing from TCRdb's copy, which holds only in-frame ones; the method was immunoSEQ multiplex PCR. The sample gives about 88,000 clones, more than 90% of which show up once; about 1.8% is in the top ten. Germline V gene data show CDR1 as LNHNV and CDR2 as YYDKDF (reference sequence). Trimming cost V 3 bases and J 4 bases, with 11 bases left between them. The CDR3 spans 14 residues. Sequenced: peripheral blood. This receptor was taken from a man between 60 and 75 years old with acute or convalescent COVID-19. The chain combines TRBV15 with TRBJ2-3; no firm D call. The CDR3 loop is CATSSGPHSDTQYF. The DNA of the CDR3 is TGTGCCACCAGCAGCGGTCCCCACTCAGATACGCAGTATTTT.